Listed below are T cell receptor beta chains from one sample, sequenced in a study of beta chain features in type 1 diabetes. Produced via immunoSEQ multiplex PCR; TCRdb's table is partial and in-frame only. Of under 900,000 clones in the sample, roughly 15% were seen once. Sequencing was done on a sample of naive CD4+ T cells from blood. The receptors stem from a woman aged 18-35 years in good health. Each CDR3 is given with its conserved first and last residue. Fields, in order: clone size, V gene, D gene, J gene, CDR3 protein, CDR3 DNA. D genes are given only for firm matches. Not every row has a clone size; where given, it reads once, few, many or a size class.

NA	TRBV11-2	NA	TRBJ1-1	CASSLTVTSPIAFF	TGTGCCAGCAGCTTGACCGTCACCTCTCCTATAGCTTTCTTT
NA	TRBV4-1	TRBD1	TRBJ1-1	CASSPYPGQIGAEAFF	TGCGCCAGCAGCCCCTATCCGGGACAGATAGGCGCTGAAGCTTTCTTT
few	TRBV28	TRBD2	TRBJ2-7	CASRRERFEQYF	TGTGCCAGCAGGCGGGAGCGTTTTGAGCAGTACTTC
few	TRBV6-6	NA	TRBJ1-6	CASSSMTEDNSPLHF	TGTGCCAGCAGTAGCATGACAGAAGATAATTCACCCCTCCACTTT
few	TRBV5-4	TRBD2	TRBJ2-5	CASSLVGTRGETQYF	TGTGCCAGCAGCTTGGTGGGGACTAGAGGAGAGACCCAGTACTTC
NA	TRBV5-1	NA	TRBJ2-5	CASSLGAHKGRETQYF	TGCGCCAGCAGCTTGGGCGCCCACAAAGGAAGGGAGACCCAGTACTTC
NA	TRBV7-2	TRBD2	TRBJ2-7	CASSPLRGGGAYEQYF	TGTGCCAGCAGCCCCCTCCGGGGGGGAGGGGCCTACGAGCAGTACTTC
NA	TRBV5-6	NA	TRBJ1-4	CASSLAEGKLFF	TGTGCCAGCAGCTTGGCAGAAGGCAAACTGTTTTTT
NA	TRBV28	NA	TRBJ1-5	CASSVNQPQHF	TGTGCAAGTTCCGTAAATCAGCCCCAGCATTTT
NA	TRBV5-4	TRBD2	TRBJ2-7	CASSPGTTYYEQYF	TGTGCCAGCAGCCCCGGGACTACCTACTACGAGCAGTACTTC
few	TRBV15	TRBD1	TRBJ2-3	CATSSTRDREGTQYF	TGTGCCACCAGCAGTACCCGGGACAGGGAGGGGACGCAGTATTTT
few	TRBV5-4	NA	TRBJ2-5	CASSLASPGETQYF	TGTGCCAGCAGCTTGGCCAGCCCAGGAGAGACCCAGTACTTC
NA	TRBV9	TRBD2	TRBJ2-5	CASSVEGIAGAGETQYF	TGTGCCAGCAGCGTAGAGGGGATAGCGGGAGCTGGAGAGACCCAGTACTTC
NA	TRBV5-8	TRBD2	TRBJ2-1	CASSLLTSGRYNEQFF	TGTGCCAGCAGCCTGCTGACTAGCGGGAGGTACAATGAGCAGTTCTTC
NA	TRBV6-9	TRBD1	TRBJ2-3	CASSYTGQTRTDTQYF	TGTGCCAGCAGTTACACGGGACAGACTCGCACAGATACGCAGTATTTT
few	TRBV4-2	NA	TRBJ1-4	CASSQGREKLFF	TGTGCCAGCAGCCAGGGGCGCGAAAAACTGTTTTTT
NA	TRBV6-6	TRBD2	TRBJ2-7	CASSYGIAGPYEQYF	TGTGCCAGCAGTTACGGGATAGCGGGACCTTACGAGCAGTACTTC
NA	TRBV6-5	NA	TRBJ2-7	CASSYVVSNLNF	TGTGCCAGCAGTTACGTCGTAAGCAACTTAAACTTC
few	TRBV6-5	NA	TRBJ2-1	CASSLQEVHNEQFF	TGTGCCAGCAGTCTTCAGGAGGTCCACAATGAGCAGTTCTTC
NA	TRBV27	NA	TRBJ1-1	CASSLSPGMNTEAFF	TGTGCCAGCAGTTTATCACCAGGAATGAACACTGAAGCTTTCTTT
NA	TRBV2	NA	TRBJ2-3	CASSRTGRISTDTQYF	TGTGCCAGCAGCCGAACAGGGAGGATTAGCACAGATACGCAGTATTTT
few	TRBV25-1	TRBD2	TRBJ2-1	CASSGLAGGWSYNEQFF	TGTGCCAGCAGTGGCCTAGCGGGAGGCTGGTCCTACAATGAGCAGTTCTTC
NA	TRBV7-9	NA	TRBJ2-6	CASSTTFSGANVLTF	TGTGCCAGCAGCACGACCTTCTCTGGGGCCAACGTCCTGACTTTC
few	TRBV10-3	TRBD2	TRBJ2-7	CATGAGREDEQYF	TGTGCCACCGGGGCGGGTCGGGAGGACGAGCAGTACTTC
few	TRBV11-2	NA	TRBJ2-7	CASTLELGNVPYEQYF	TGTGCCAGCACCCTGGAGTTAGGGAACGTTCCCTACGAGCAGTACTTC
few	TRBV6-6	NA	TRBJ2-5	CASSLTAPGTQYF	TGTGCCAGCTCCTTAACGGCTCCGGGGACCCAGTACTTC
NA	TRBV6-6	NA	TRBJ2-1	CASLNSGRNNEQFF	TGTGCCAGCCTAAATTCAGGACGAAACAATGAGCAGTTCTTC
few	TRBV25-1	NA	TRBJ1-4	CASSEYSPAGNEKLFF	TGTGCCAGCAGTGAATACTCCCCCGCAGGCAATGAAAAACTGTTTTTT
few	TRBV18	NA	TRBJ2-7	CASSPRNGLYEQYF	TGTGCCAGCTCACCACGAAACGGGCTTTACGAGCAGTACTTC
few	TRBV6-5	NA	TRBJ1-1	CASMQGMNTEAFF	TGTGCCAGCATGCAGGGAATGAACACTGAAGCTTTCTTT